This TCR beta chain appears in the sequencing data of a study of regulatory T cells in long-lasting Graves disease listed by TCRdb under 2021. General notes on the study: To count as having persistent Graves' disease, a patient had to have received antithyroid drug treatment for over 5 years with TSH receptor autoantibodies remaining persistently positive. Patients with persistent Graves' disease were compared with patients with newly diagnosed Graves' disease using TCR sequencing and RNA sequencing of peripheral blood. The study took place in China and was registered as a clinical trial. A total of 35 or so samples underwent TCR sequencing: around 13 from persistent and some 20 from newly diagnosed Graves' disease patients. On average, persistent Graves' disease patients in the clinical cohort had been on antithyroid drugs for approximately 10 years.

This specimen's time point label, interpreted: persistent/refractory GD, antithyroid drugs over 5 years with positive TRAb. For both TCR sequencing and RNA sequencing, RNA was extracted from PBMCs using TRIzol. The diagnosis of Graves' disease followed American Thyroid Association guidelines. Recruitment of patients was carried out at an endocrinology department in Xi'an, China. From each patient, about 9 milliliters of peripheral blood was collected into an EDTA anticoagulant tube. Ficoll Paque Plus density gradient separation was used to isolate PBMCs, and no further T cell sorting was performed. An Agilent 2100 Bioanalyzer and agarose gel were used to assess RNA quality, and a NanoDrop 2000 was used to measure RNA concentration. In regard to this clonotype: It has no known antigen specificity. The record has no base qualities; no much larger clone is one base away.

What the study reported, not specific to this receptor: Only peripheral blood was studied, because thyroid tissue, the primary lesion, was inaccessible. Patients with persistent disease shared more public clonotypes (around 2,700) than newly diagnosed patients did (approximately 970). Persistent disease showed preferential use of TRBV28, TRBJ1-2 and TRBJ2-5, whereas newly diagnosed disease favored TRBV20-1 and TRBJ2-1. Persistent Graves' disease patients showed lower TCR Shannon entropy and fewer highly expanded clones than newly diagnosed patients, suggesting clonal expansion. Sequencing and analysis were restricted to the TCR beta chain. The authors noted that the small sample size was a limitation that may lower accuracy.

From its cysteine to its phenylalanine, the CDR3 spans 14 amino acids. Only the CDR3 part of the read is kept: 42 bases, read in frame from the first base. Relative to germline, V is 4 bases shorter and J is 3 bases shorter, with 11 bases between their ends. The germline V gene specifies SGHRS as CDR1 and YFSETQ as CDR2. Libraries came from multiplex PCR. Data came from an Illumina HiSeq 4000. CDR3 regions were amplified by Arm-PCR with iRepertoire HTBI primers to construct TCR beta libraries. Gel purification was performed on PCR products prior to sequencing. The study's own analysis went as follows. Gene usage analysis of CDR3 amino acid clonotypes used the roughly 60 TRBV and about 15 TRBJ segments found across samples. COPE and FqMerger were used to merge the filtered high-quality paired reads into contigs. BLAST was used to align contigs to the IMGT TRBV, TRBD and TRBJ reference genes, and CDR3 was defined following IMGT. Any clonotype with a frequency above 0.1% was counted as a highly expanded clone. Repertoire diversity was measured by Shannon entropy, and V-J evenness by the Gini coefficient. A clonotype found in more than one individual was treated as public. TCRdb trimmed the raw reads at Q25, called clones with MiXCR and kept productive beta chains. One record per CDR3 amino acid sequence lists the most common genes and DNA. The V and J calls were determined by TCRdb, not by the authors. This sample is represented by 450,000 or so distinct CDR3 sequences; roughly 23% of them were singletons. Together, the top ten hold roughly 14% of the sample.

The TCR comes from a female donor with Graves disease. This specimen was peripheral blood mononuclear cells (PBMCs), taken when the disease was refractory, from a patient treated with antithyroid drugs. The V and J segments used are TRBV5-1 and TRBJ2-4, with no confidently assigned D gene. The DNA sequence is given as TGCGCCAGCAGCCCCGGAATGGACAAAAACATTCAGTACTTC. Its protein is CASSPGMDKNIQYF. Supplemented by the reference TRBV5-1 and TRBJ2-4 proteins around the CDR3, the complete variable domain is KAGVTQTPRYLIKTRGQQVTLSCSPISGHRSVSWYQQTPGQGLQFLFEYFSETQRNKGNFPGRFSGRQFSNSRSEMNVSTLELGDSALYLCASSPGMDKNIQYFGAGTRLSVL.